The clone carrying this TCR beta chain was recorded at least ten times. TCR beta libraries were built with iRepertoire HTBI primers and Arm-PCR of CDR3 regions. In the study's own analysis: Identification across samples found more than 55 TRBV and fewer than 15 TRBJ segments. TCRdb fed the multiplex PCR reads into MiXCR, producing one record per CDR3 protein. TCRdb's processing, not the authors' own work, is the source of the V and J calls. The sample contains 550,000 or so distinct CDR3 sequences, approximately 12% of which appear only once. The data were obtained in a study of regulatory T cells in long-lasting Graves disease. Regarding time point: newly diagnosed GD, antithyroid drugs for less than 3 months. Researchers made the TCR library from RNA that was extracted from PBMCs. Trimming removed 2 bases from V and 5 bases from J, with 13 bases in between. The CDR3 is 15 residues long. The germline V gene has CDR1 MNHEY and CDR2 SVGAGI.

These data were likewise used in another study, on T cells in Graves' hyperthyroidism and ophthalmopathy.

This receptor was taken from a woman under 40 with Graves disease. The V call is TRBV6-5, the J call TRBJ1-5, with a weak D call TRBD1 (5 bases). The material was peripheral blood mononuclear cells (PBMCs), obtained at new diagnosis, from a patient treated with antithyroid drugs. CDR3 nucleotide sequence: TGTGCCAGCAGTTACCCCTGGGCGGGGCATCAGCCCCAGCATTTT. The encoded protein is CASSYPWAGHQPQHF.